This T cell receptor (beta chain) came from a study of blood T cell repertoires in COVID-19. The wider study: COVID-19 samples, acute and convalescent, were from the United States, Italy and Spain. In each case, the material was cDNA or gDNA derived from T cells, B-cell-depleted T cells, or PBMCs.

Per the original data handling: Amplification with reference gene primers provided the estimates of nucleated cell counts. Repertoires were generated with immunoSEQ multiplex PCR, while TCRdb's copy carries only in-frame clones and drops some. V, J and clone size derive from that table, while D and trimming were established from the DNA sequence. Of around 60,000 clones listed, 80% to 95% are singletons. This TCR was sampled from a man aged 55 to 69 with acute or convalescent COVID-19. The specimen sequenced was peripheral blood.

The CDR3 reads CASSFGSPGVQYF. The CDR3 DNA sequence: TGTGCCAGCAGTTTTGGGAGCCCGGGCGTGCAGTACTTC. This chain uses TRBV28 with TRBJ2-7; tentative D call: TRBD2 (5 bases). The germline gives CDR1 MDHEN, CDR2 SYDVKM. The CDR3 contains 13 residues. V was pared by 3 bases and J by 9 bases, with 15 bases between.